This TCR beta chain was retrieved from a study of PD-L1 blockade in urothelial cancer (dated by TCRdb to about 2017). About the investigation overall: Every patient began therapy around 2014 and was given atezolizumab 1,200 mg intravenously every 3 weeks. An ECOG performance status of 0 or 1 was recorded for the patients, and 0 to 3 prior chemotherapy regimens had been received by the patients. Blood samples yielded a median of around 130,000 T cells and roughly 80,000 unique TCRs, with median clonality approximately 0.08. Pretreatment blood TCR-seq was available for about 28 patients, at least one posttreatment blood collection was obtained for about 24 patients, and tumor TCR-seq was available for about 24 patients. Durable clinical benefit was achieved by nine patients and was not achieved by 20 patients. An exploratory multi-omic analysis was conducted of the somatic, immune and clinical correlates of response to PD-L1 blockade with atezolizumab in urothelial cancer. About 90% of the 29 patients were identified as males with urothelial cancer of bladder origin, and a prior smoking history was reported by 18 of 29 patients. Durable clinical benefit was defined as progression-free survival longer than 6 months, and TCR features were also tested against progression-free and overall survival. Whole exome sequencing and RNA sequencing of pretreatment tumors were performed alongside TCR sequencing in the same patients. Blood samples were analyzed at two time points: 3 weeks after treatment start (second dose) and 6 weeks after treatment start. Pretreatment tumor samples and matched peripheral blood, collected serially before and after atezolizumab treatment, underwent TCR sequencing.

The paper's findings and limits, for the study overall: Greater expansion of tumor-associated TCR clones in peripheral blood 3 weeks after the start of treatment was observed in patients with durable benefit (n ≈ 20, p = 0.022). Improved progression-free and overall survival was found to be associated with pretreatment peripheral blood TCR clonality below the median. Because the sample size was small (n ≈ 28) and many of the analyses were exploratory, the results are meant to be hypothesis-generating.

With respect to this clone: The clone's antigen remains unknown. No qualities accompany the bases; no much larger clone lies one base away.

V loses 0 bases, J loses 6 bases, and the germline ends lie 13 bases apart. Counted from cysteine to phenylalanine, this CDR3 has 14 amino acids. Only the CDR3 DNA is retained, 42 bases long and in frame from the first base. CDR1 and CDR2 (SGHRS, YFSETQ) derive from the germline V gene. In light of the paper, this sample's time point label describes: peripheral blood 6 weeks after treatment start. A total of 25 to 30 patients with locally advanced or metastatic urothelial carcinoma, treated at Memorial Sloan Kettering on a trial protocol, made up the cohort. Peripheral blood mononuclear cells were collected from each patient pretreatment and during treatment, giving between 1 and 8 total time points per patient. The Qiagen DNeasy Blood extraction kit was used to purify genomic DNA from total PBMCs and tumor samples. PBMCs were collected pretreatment and during treatment, and were isolated and stored as previously described.

Synthetic TCR analog templates were spiked into each PCR to estimate absolute template abundance from read counts. The immunoSEQ assay used bias-controlled V and J gene primers to amplify TCRbeta CDR3 regions from genomic DNA. Rearranged TCRbeta segments were sequenced at approximately 20X coverage. Under the source paper's analysis protocol: Sequencing errors were corrected by clustering and CDR3s were annotated against IMGT to assign V, D and J genes. Out-of-frame and stop-codon sequences were excluded, and only productive TCRbeta rearrangements were used in downstream analyses. To compute clonality, Shannon entropy was normalized by the log of the number of unique productive sequences and then subtracted from one. Fisher's exact test with Benjamini-Hochberg correction, using a cutoff of adjusted p below 0.01, was how clones that differed between time points or between blood and tumor were identified. Imported from immuneACCESS, the table was reduced by TCRdb to in-frame sequences with V and J called. These copies leave out some clones; in studies compared against another copy, an unresolved V gene accounts for under half, and the cause of the remainder is not known. The V and J calls and the clone size are those of that table, but D and trimming were determined from the DNA. The table for this sample lists roughly 100,000 clones; over 80% of them were counted only once. Approximately 8.4% of the sample is in the top ten clones.

The sequence was obtained from a man between 65 and 85 years old with urothelial cancer. The chain uses TRBV5-1 and TRBJ2-7; the D region possibly corresponds to TRBD1 (6 bases align). The sequenced sample was PBMCs, obtained around atezolizumab (anti-PD-L1) treatment. In nucleotides, the sequence is TGCGCCAGCAGCTTGGTGACTGGGGGCGGCGAGCAGTACTTC. This codes for CASSLVTGGGEQYF.